This TCR beta chain was recovered during a study of beta chain features in type 1 diabetes. The isolated RNA, all of it, was reverse transcribed, so expressed TCRB transcripts were what got sequenced. The average output of naive, central memory and regulatory T cell samples was about 3.57 million reads. Clones were sequenced by immunoSEQ multiplex PCR, and TCRdb holds only the in-frame ones, with some missing. The sample has about 450,000 clones, about an eighth seen once; the top ten hold approximately 0.045%. Per the germline V gene, CDR1 is MGHRA and CDR2 is YSYEKL. This CDR3 comprises 17 residues. Trimming left V 4 bases short and J 7 bases short, with 22 bases between.

The chain joins TRBV4-1 to TRBJ1-4; a possible D gene is TRBD1 (5 bases). The sample taken for sequencing was naive CD4+ T cells from blood. The sequence derives from a woman aged 18-30 years in good health. The CDR3 bases are TGCGCCAGCAGCCGAAGATTAACAACCGGGACGGTTGAAAAACTGTTTTTT. It yields the protein CASSRRLTTGTVEKLFF.